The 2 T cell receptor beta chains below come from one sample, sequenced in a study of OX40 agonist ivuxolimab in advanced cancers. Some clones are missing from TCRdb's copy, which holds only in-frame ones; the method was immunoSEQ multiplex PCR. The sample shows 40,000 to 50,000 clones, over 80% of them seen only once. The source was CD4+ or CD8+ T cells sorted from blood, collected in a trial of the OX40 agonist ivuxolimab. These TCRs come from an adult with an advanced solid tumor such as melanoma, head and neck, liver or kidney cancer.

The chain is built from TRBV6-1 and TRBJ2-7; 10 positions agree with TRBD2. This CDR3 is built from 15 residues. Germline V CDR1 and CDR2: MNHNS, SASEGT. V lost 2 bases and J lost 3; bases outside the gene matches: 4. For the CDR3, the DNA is TGTGCCAGCAGTGAACCCAGACTAGCGGGCTACGAGCAGTACTTC. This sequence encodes CASSEPRLAGYEQYF.

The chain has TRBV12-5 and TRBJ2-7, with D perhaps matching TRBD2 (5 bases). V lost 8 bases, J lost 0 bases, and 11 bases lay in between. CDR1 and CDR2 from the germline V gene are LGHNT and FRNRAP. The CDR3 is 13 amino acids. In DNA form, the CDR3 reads TGTGCTAGTTTATTAGCGAACTCCTACGAGCAGTACTTC. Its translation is CASLLANSYEQYF.